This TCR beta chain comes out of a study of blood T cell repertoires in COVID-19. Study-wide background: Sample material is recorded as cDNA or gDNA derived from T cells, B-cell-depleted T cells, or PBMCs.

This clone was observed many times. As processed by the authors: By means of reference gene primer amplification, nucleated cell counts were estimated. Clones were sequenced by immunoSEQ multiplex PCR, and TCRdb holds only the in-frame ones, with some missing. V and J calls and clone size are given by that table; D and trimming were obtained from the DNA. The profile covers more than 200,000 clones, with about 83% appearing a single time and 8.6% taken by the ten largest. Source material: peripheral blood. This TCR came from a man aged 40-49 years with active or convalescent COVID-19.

CDR3 in DNA: TGTGCCTGGTCCGCAGGGGGCTCGAGCAATCAGCCCCAGCATTTT. Amino acid sequence: CAWSAGGSSNQPQHF. V and J are TRBV30 and TRBJ1-5, with 8 bases identical to TRBD1. This CDR3 is 15 amino acids long. CDR1 is GTSNPN and CDR2 is SVGIG in the germline V gene (reference sequence). The V segment lost 5 bases and the J segment 1 base; nucleotides outside the gene matches: 7.